This T cell receptor (beta chain) was profiled in a study of blood T cells in healthy people across ages. General study results and limits: In these data, TCR beta diversity tracked strongly with naive T cell percentage.

V was pared by 3 bases and J by 1 base, with 6 bases of the junction left unmatched. The CDR3 is 16 amino acids. From germline, CDR1 is SGDLS and CDR2 YYNGEE. Isolation of PBMCs gave at least 6 million cells per sample. There are many counts of this clonotype. The target antigen is unknown. A second roughly 7 to 12 cycle PCR used barcoded and J-beta primers. Each cDNA was tagged by a template-switch adaptor containing 12 random nucleotides. Using its own MiXCR run on the 5' RACE reads, TCRdb lists one record per CDR3 protein. The table has about 650,000 distinct CDR3 sequences, around 52% seen once; the top ten hold less than 15%.

The V call is TRBV9, the J call TRBJ2-3; 9 nucleotides match TRBD1. The sequenced sample was blood. The sequence was collected from a woman aged 80 or older in good health. The CDR3 DNA sequence: TGTGCCAGCAGCGAAGTGGGGGACAGGGGCACAGATACGCAGTATTTT. Its translation is CASSEVGDRGTDTQYF.